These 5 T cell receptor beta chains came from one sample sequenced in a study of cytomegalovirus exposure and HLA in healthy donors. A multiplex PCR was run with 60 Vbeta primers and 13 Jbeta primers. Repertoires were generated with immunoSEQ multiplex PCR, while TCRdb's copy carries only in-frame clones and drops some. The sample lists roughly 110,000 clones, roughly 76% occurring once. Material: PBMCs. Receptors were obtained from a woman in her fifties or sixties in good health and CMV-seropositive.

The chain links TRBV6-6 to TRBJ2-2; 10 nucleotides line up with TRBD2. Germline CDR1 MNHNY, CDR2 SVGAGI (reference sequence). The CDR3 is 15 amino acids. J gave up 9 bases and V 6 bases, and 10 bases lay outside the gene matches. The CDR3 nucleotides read TGTGCCAGCAGGGCGAGCGGGGGGGCTATCTGGGAGCTGTTTTTT. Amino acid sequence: CASRASGGAIWELFF.

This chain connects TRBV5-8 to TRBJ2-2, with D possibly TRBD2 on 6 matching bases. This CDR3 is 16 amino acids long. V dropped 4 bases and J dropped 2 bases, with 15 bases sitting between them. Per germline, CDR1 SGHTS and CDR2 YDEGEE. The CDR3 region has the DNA TGTGCCAGCAGCCTACCGGGACTTACTAACACCGGGGAGCTGTTTTTT. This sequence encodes CASSLPGLTNTGELFF.

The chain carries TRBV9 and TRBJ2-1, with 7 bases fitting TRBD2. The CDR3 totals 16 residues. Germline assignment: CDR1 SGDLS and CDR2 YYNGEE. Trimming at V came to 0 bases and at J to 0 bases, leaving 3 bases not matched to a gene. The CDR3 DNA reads TGTGCCAGCAGCGTAGGCGGGGGAAGCTCCTACAATGAGCAGTTCTTC. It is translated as CASSVGGGSSYNEQFF.

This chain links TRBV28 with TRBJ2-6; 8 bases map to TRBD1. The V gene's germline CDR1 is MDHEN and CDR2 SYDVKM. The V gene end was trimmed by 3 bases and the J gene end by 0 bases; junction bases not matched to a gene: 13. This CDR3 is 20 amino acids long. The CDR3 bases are TGTGCCAGCAGTTTTTCTTGGGGGGACAGGAGACTCTCTGGGGCCAACGTCCTGACTTTC. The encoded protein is CASSFSWGDRRLSGANVLTF. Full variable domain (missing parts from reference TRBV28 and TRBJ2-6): DVKVTQSSRYLVKRTGEKVFLECVQDMDHENMFWYRQDPGLGLRLIYFSYDVKMKEKGDIPEGYSVSREKKERFSLILESASTNQTSMYLCASSFSWGDRRLSGANVLTFGAGSRLTVL.

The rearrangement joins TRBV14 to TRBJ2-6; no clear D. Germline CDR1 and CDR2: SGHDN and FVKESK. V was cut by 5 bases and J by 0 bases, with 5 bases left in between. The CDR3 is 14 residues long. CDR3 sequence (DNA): TGTGCCAGCAGCGCCAGCTCTGGGGCCAACGTCCTGACTTTC. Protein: CASSASSGANVLTF.